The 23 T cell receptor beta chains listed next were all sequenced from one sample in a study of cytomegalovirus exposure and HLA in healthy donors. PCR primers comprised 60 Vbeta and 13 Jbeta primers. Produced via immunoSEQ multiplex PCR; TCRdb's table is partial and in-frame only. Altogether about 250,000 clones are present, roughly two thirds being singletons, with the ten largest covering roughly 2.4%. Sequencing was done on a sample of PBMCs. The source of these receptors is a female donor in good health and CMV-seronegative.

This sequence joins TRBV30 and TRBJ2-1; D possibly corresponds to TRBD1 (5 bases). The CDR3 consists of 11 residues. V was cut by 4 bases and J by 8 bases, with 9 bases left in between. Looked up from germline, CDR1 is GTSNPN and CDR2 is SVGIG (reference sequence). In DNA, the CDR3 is TGTGCCTGGACAGGGAATTATGAGCAGTTCTTC. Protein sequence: CAWTGNYEQFF.

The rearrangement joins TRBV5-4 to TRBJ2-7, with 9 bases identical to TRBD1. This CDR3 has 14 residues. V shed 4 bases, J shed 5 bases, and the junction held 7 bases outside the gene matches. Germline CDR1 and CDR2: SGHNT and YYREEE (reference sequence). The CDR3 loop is CASSTDRGSDEQYF. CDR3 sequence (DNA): TGTGCCAGCAGCACCGACAGGGGGTCGGACGAGCAGTACTTC.

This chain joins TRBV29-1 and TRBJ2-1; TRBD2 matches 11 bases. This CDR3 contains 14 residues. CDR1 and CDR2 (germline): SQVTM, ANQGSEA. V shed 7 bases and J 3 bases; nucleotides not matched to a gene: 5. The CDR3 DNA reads TGCAGCGGCCGGACTAGCGGGTTCTACAATGAGCAGTTCTTC. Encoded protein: CSGRTSGFYNEQFF.

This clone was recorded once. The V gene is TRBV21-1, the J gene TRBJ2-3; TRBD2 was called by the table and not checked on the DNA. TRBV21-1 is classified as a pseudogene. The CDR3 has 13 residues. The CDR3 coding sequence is TGTGCCAGCAGCGCCCTAAGTTCCCGGGCGCAGTATTTT. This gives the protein CASSALSSRAQYF.

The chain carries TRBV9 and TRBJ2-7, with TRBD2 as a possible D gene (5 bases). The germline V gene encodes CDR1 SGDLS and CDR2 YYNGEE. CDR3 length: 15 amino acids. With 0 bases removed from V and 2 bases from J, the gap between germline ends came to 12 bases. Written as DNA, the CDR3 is TGTGCCAGCAGCGTAGGGGGAGCGCAGGCCTACGAGCAGTACTTC. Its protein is CASSVGGAQAYEQYF. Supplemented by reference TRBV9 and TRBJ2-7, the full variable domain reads DSGVTQTPKHLITATGQRVTLRCSPRSGDLSVYWYQQSLDQGLQFLIQYYNGEERAKGNILERFSAQQFPDLHSELNLSSLELGDSALYFCASSVGGAQAYEQYFGPGTRLTVT.

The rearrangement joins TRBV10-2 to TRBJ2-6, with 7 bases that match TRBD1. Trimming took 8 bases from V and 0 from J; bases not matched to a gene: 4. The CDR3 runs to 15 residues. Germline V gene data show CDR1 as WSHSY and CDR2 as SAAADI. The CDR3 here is CASGDSTSGANVLTF. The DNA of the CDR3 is TGCGCCAGCGGGGACAGTACCTCTGGGGCCAACGTCCTGACTTTC.

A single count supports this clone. The CDR3 DNA follows: TGTGCCAGCAGTTTCGGACTAGGCTACGAGCAGTACTTC. Its protein is CASSFGLGYEQYF. This sequence joins TRBV6-5 and TRBJ2-7, with 7 bases fitting TRBD2. CDR3 length equals 13 residues. The germline CDR1 and CDR2 sequences are MNHEY and SVGAGI. V gave up 4 bases and J gave up 3 bases; unmatched junction bases: 3.

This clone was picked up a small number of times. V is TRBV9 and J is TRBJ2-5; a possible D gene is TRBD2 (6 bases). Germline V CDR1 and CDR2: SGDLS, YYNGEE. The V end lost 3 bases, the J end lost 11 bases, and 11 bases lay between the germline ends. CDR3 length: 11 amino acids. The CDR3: CASSEGGEQYF. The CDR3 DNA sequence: TGTGCCAGCAGCGAGGGCGGGGAGCAGTACTTC.

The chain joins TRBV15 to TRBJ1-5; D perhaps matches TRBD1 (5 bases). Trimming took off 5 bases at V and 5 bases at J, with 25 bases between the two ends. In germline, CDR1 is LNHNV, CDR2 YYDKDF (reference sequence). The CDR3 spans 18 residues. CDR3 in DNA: TGTGCCACCAGCCCCACACCCCCCGGCGGGACGGGGTATCAGCCCCAGCATTTT. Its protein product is CATSPTPPGGTGYQPQHF.

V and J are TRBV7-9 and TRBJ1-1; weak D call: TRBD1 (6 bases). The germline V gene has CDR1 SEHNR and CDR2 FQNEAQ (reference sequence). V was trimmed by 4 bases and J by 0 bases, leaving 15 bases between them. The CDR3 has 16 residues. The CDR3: CASSSRLTGMNTEAFF. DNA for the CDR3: TGTGCCAGCAGCTCCCGACTAACAGGGATGAACACTGAAGCTTTCTTT.

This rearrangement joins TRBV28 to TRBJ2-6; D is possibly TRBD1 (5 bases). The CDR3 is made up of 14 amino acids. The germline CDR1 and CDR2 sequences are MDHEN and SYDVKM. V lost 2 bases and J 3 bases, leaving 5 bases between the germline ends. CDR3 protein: CASSLRGGANVLTF. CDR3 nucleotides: TGTGCCAGCAGTTTAAGGGGTGGGGCCAACGTCCTGACTTTC.

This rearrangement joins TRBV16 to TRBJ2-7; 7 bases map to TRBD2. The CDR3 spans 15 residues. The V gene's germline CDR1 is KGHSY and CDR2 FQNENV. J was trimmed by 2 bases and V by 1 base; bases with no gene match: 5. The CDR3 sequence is CASSQWGGEPYEQYF. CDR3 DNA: TGTGCCAGCAGCCAATGGGGAGGGGAGCCCTACGAGCAGTACTTC. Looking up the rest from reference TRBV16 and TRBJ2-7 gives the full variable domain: GEEVAQTPKHLVRGEGQKAKLYCAPIKGHSYVFWYQQVLKNEFKFLISFQNENVFDETGMPKERFSAKCLPNSPCSLEIQATKLEDSAVYFCASSQWGGEPYEQYFGPGTRLTVT.

The CDR3 bases are TGTGCCAGCAGCGACGAAGGACTAGCGGGAGGGCCTTGGAACACCGGGGAGCTGTTTTTT. The encoded protein is CASSDEGLAGGPWNTGELFF. This chain connects TRBV9 to TRBJ2-2; 15 bases are a match to TRBD2. Germline CDR1 and CDR2: SGDLS and YYNGEE. This CDR3 is built from 20 residues. The V segment lost 3 bases and the J segment 1 base; nucleotides outside the gene matches: 10.

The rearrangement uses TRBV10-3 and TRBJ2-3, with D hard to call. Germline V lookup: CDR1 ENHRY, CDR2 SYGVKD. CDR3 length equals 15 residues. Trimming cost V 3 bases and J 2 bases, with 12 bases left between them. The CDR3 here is CAISEVQRSTDTQYF. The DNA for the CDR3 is TGTGCCATCAGTGAAGTACAACGATCCACAGATACGCAGTATTTT.

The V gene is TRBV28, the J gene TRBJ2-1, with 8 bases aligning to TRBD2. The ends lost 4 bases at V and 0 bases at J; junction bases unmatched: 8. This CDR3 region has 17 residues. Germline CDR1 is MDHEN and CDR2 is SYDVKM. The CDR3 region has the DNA TGTGCCAGCAGTTCTCTAGCGGGCACCATCTCCTACAATGAGCAGTTCTTC. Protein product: CASSSLAGTISYNEQFF.

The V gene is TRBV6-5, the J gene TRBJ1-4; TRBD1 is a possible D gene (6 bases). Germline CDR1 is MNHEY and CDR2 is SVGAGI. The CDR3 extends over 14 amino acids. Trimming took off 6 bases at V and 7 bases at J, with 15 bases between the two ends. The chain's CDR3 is CASSQTGRGEKLFF. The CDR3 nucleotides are TGTGCCAGCAGCCAAACAGGGCGCGGTGAAAAACTGTTTTTT.

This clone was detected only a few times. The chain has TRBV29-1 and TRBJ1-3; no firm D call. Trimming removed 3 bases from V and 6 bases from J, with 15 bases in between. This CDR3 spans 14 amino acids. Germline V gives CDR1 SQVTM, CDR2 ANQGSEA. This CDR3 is CSVEGAGGKNTIYF. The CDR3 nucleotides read TGCAGCGTTGAGGGCGCGGGAGGGAAAAACACCATATATTTT.

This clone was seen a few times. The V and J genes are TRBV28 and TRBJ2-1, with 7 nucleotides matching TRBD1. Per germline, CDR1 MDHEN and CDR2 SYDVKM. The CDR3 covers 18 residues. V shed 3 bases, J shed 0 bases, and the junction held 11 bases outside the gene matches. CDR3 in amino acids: CASSLPPQTGSSYNEQFF. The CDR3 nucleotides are TGTGCCAGCAGTTTGCCCCCCCAGACAGGGAGCTCCTACAATGAGCAGTTCTTC.

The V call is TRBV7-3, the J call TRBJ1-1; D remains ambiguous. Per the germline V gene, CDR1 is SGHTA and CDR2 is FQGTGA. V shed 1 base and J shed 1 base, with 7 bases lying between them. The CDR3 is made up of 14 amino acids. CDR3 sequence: CASSLSYANTEAFF. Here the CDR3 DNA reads TGTGCCAGCAGCTTAAGCTACGCGAACACTGAAGCTTTCTTT.

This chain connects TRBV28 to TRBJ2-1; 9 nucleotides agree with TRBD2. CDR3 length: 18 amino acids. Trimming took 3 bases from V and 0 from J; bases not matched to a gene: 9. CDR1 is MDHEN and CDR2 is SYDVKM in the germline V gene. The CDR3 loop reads CASSLYPGLASSYNEQFF. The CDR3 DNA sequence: TGTGCCAGCAGTTTGTACCCGGGACTAGCAAGCTCCTACAATGAGCAGTTCTTC.

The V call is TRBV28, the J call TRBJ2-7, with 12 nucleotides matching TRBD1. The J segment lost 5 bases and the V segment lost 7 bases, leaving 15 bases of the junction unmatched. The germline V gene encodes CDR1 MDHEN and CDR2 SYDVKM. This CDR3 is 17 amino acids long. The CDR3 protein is CASTPVGTGGYRDEQYF. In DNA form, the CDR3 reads TGTGCCAGCACTCCCGTCGGGACAGGGGGCTATCGGGACGAGCAGTACTTC.

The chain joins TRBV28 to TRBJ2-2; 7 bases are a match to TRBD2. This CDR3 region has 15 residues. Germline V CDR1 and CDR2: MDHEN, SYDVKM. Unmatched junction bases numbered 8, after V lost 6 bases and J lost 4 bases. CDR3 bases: TGTGCCAGCAGCCCCAGCGGGACTTTCACCGGGGAGCTGTTTTTT. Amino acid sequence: CASSPSGTFTGELFF.

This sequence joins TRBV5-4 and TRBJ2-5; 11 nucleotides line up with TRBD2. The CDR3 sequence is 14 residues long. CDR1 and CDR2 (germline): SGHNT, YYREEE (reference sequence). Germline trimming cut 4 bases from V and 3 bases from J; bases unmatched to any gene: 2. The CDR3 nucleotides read TGTGCCAGCAGCCCGACTAGCGGGAAAGAGACCCAGTACTTC. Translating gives CASSPTSGKETQYF.